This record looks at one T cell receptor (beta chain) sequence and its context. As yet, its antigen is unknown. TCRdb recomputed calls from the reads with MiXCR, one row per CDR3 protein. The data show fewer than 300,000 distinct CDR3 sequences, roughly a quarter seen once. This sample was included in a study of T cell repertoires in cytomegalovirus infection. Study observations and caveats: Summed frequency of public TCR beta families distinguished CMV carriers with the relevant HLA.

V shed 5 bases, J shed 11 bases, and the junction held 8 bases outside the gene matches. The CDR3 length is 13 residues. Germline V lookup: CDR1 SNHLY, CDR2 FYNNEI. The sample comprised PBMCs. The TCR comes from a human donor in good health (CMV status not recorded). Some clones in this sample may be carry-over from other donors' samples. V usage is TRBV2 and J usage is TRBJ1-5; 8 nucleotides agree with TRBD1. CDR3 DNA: TGTGCCAGCAGTTTGGACAGGGATATGGCCCAGCATTTT. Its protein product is CASSLDRDMAQHF.